These T cell receptor beta chains were read from a single sample in a study of cytomegalovirus exposure and HLA in healthy donors. Data came from immunoSEQ multiplex PCR; TCRdb stores just in-frame clones and leaves some out. The sample yields 24,000 or so clones, about four fifths seen once. The sequencing input was PBMCs. The receptors here all came from a male donor in good health and CMV-seronegative. Each CDR3 is given with its conserved first and last residue. The D gene is left open where the match is weak. Size is stated for part of the rows, as once, few or many counts, or as a class when the clone is expanded.

TRBV19	NA	TRBJ1-4	NA	CASSVSEKLFF	TGTGCCAGTAGTGTGAGTGAAAAACTGTTTTTT
TRBV28	TRBD1	TRBJ2-7	few	CASRRRTGDYEQYF	TGTGCCAGCAGACGACGGACAGGGGACTACGAGCAGTACTTC
TRBV18	NA	TRBJ1-5	NA	CASSPVGQPTNQPQHF	TGTGCCAGCTCACCAGTCGGACAGCCGACAAATCAGCCCCAGCATTTT
TRBV4-1	NA	TRBJ1-2	NA	CASSQPGTLNYGYTF	TGCGCCAGCAGCCAACCCGGGACACTTAACTATGGCTACACCTTC
TRBV5-1	TRBD2	TRBJ2-5	NA	CASSPSGGHQETQYF	TGCGCCAGCTCCCCTAGCGGGGGGCACCAAGAGACCCAGTACTTC
TRBV5-1	NA	TRBJ1-5	NA	CASSPQGPQPQHF	TGCGCCAGCAGCCCCCAGGGGCCTCAGCCCCAGCATTTT
TRBV6-5	NA	TRBJ1-2	NA	CASSYSRFGQAGGYTF	TGTGCCAGCAGTTACTCCCGATTCGGACAAGCGGGCGGCTACACCTTC
TRBV18	TRBD2	TRBJ2-7	once	CASSPQAGGDEQYF	TGTGCCAGCTCACCACAAGCGGGAGGCGACGAGCAGTACTTC
TRBV4-3	TRBD2	TRBJ2-6	few	CASSQDGLAGSGANVLTF	TGCGCCAGCAGCCAAGATGGACTAGCGGGCTCTGGGGCCAACGTCCTGACTTTC
TRBV28	NA	TRBJ1-5	NA	CASSYESGQPQHF	TGTGCCAGCAGTTACGAGAGCGGTCAGCCCCAGCATTTT
TRBV7-2	NA	TRBJ2-3	once	CASSLFNGDTQYF	TGTGCCAGCAGCTTATTTAATGGCGATACGCAGTATTTT
TRBV5-1	NA	TRBJ2-4	few	CASSFDREHQYF	TGCGCCAGCAGCTTTGACCGGGAGCATCAGTACTTC
TRBV7-2	TRBD2	TRBJ2-5	NA	CASSFSTSGQETQYF	TGTGCCAGCAGCTTTTCGACTAGCGGACAAGAGACCCAGTACTTC
TRBV28	NA	TRBJ1-6	NA	CASSYPTVGGVGSPLHF	TGTGCCAGCAGTTACCCGACGGTGGGGGGAGTGGGGTCACCCCTCCACTTT
TRBV6-4	NA	TRBJ2-1	NA	CASSEVLIYNEQFF	TGTGCCAGCAGTGAGGTACTCATCTACAATGAGCAGTTCTTC
TRBV6-1	TRBD2	TRBJ2-1	once	CASSDWGLASNERFF	TGTGCCAGCAGTGATTGGGGACTAGCGTCGAATGAGCGGTTCTTC
TRBV10-3	TRBD1	TRBJ1-1	NA	CAISRQGMNTEAFF	TGTGCCATCAGCCGACAGGGCATGAACACTGAAGCTTTCTTT
TRBV15	TRBD1	TRBJ2-7	NA	CATSSTGGQQYF	TGTGCCACCAGCAGCACAGGGGGCCAGCAGTACTTC
TRBV7-9	NA	TRBJ2-2	NA	CASSKTEVNTGELFF	TGTGCCAGCAGCAAGACAGAGGTTAACACCGGGGAGCTGTTTTTT
TRBV30	TRBD1	TRBJ1-3	NA	CAWGGTGGRSGNTIYF	TGTGCCTGGGGGGGGACAGGGGGCCGGTCTGGAAACACCATATATTTT
TRBV9	TRBD2	TRBJ2-2	NA	CASSPGLAGLTWNTGELFF	TGTGCCAGCAGCCCGGGACTAGCGGGCCTAACCTGGAACACCGGGGAGCTGTTTTTT
TRBV10-3	TRBD2	TRBJ2-3	few	CAISGPTPGTSGSRTDTQYF	TGTGCCATCAGTGGACCCACGCCCGGGACTAGCGGGAGTAGGACAGATACGCAGTATTTT
TRBV6-6	NA	TRBJ1-2	NA	CASSLAEVRGGYTF	TGTGCCAGCAGCCTAGCGGAGGTTCGGGGGGGCTACACCTTC
TRBV4-2	TRBD2	TRBJ2-7	NA	CASSHRTSGSYEQYF	TGTGCCAGCAGCCACAGGACTAGCGGTTCCTACGAGCAGTACTTC
TRBV5-6	NA	TRBJ2-3	NA	CASSLVARTDTQYF	TGTGCCAGCAGCTTGGTAGCGCGCACAGATACGCAGTATTTT
TRBV5-6	NA	TRBJ2-3	NA	CASSPRQSTDTQYF	TGTGCCAGCAGCCCTAGACAGAGCACAGATACGCAGTATTTT
TRBV5-6	TRBD2	TRBJ2-6	NA	CASSFFGRAPGANVLTF	TGTGCCAGCAGCTTTTTCGGGAGGGCCCCCGGGGCCAACGTCCTGACTTTC
TRBV30	TRBD2	TRBJ2-1	NA	CAWSVDLAGVRGEFF	TGTGCCTGGAGTGTAGACCTAGCGGGAGTCAGAGGAGAGTTCTTC
TRBV28	NA	TRBJ1-4	NA	CASSLPPRWAGSNEKLFF	TGTGCCAGCAGTCTCCCCCCCCGTTGGGCAGGTAGTAATGAAAAACTGTTTTTT